The 20 T cell receptor beta chains given below trace back to one sample, sequenced in a study of CD8 T cells in ankylosing spondylitis. A single record per CDR3 protein comes from TCRdb applying MiXCR to the 5' RACE reads. The profile covers approximately 250,000 distinct CDR3 sequences, with roughly a tenth appearing a single time and 2.6% taken by the ten largest. Sequenced input: blood, either unsorted or a sorted T cell fraction (not recorded which). The receptors stem from a male donor with ankylosing spondylitis or in good health (not recorded which).

The rearrangement links TRBV5-5 to TRBJ2-7, with TRBD1 matching 7 bases. CDR3 length: 13 residues. Germline assignment: CDR1 SGHKS and CDR2 YYEKEE (reference sequence). J gave up 6 bases and V 3 bases, and 6 bases lay outside the gene matches. In nucleotides, the CDR3 is TGTGCCAGCAGCTGGGACAGCCCTCTCGAGCAGTACTTC. The encoded protein is CASSWDSPLEQYF.

This clonotype was recorded at least ten times. The rearrangement links TRBV2 to TRBJ2-1; 8 bases agree with TRBD2. The trim removed 7 bases at V and 1 base at J, leaving 9 bases unmatched. This CDR3 has 16 residues. Germline CDR1 SNHLY, CDR2 FYNNEI. The CDR3 loop reads CASMGKTSVSYNEQFF. The DNA of the CDR3 is TGTGCCAGCATGGGTAAGACTAGCGTTTCCTACAATGAGCAGTTCTTC. The whole variable domain, filled in from reference TRBV2 and TRBJ2-1, reads EPEVTQTPSHQVTQMGQEVILRCVPISNHLYFYWYRQILGQKVEFLVSFYNNEISEKSEIFDDQFSVERPDGSNFTLKIRSTKLEDSAMYFCASMGKTSVSYNEQFFGPGTRLTVL.

This clonotype was seen ten or more times. The rearrangement uses TRBV4-1 and TRBJ2-5; tentatively, D is TRBD1 (5 bases). Germline CDR1 and CDR2: MGHRA and YSYEKL. The CDR3 spans 15 residues. The V end lost 0 bases, the J end lost 7 bases, and 15 bases lay between the germline ends. The CDR3 DNA is TGCGCCAGCAGCCAAGATATCAGGGTCCGTGCGACCCAGTACTTC. Protein product: CASSQDIRVRATQYF.

This clonotype was seen ten or more times. V gene TRBV5-1 combines with J gene TRBJ1-2, with D perhaps TRBD1 (6 bases). CDR1 and CDR2 (germline): SGHRS, YFSETQ. CDR3 length equals 14 residues. V gave up 0 bases and J gave up 3 bases, with 9 bases separating them. CDR3 sequence reads: CASSLDRADYGYTF. The CDR3 region has the DNA TGCGCCAGCAGCTTGGACAGGGCGGACTATGGCTACACCTTC.

This CDR3 reads CASSEWAGGPYEQYF. As DNA, the CDR3 is TGTGCCAGCAGTGAATGGGCGGGAGGACCCTACGAGCAGTACTTC. The chain links TRBV2 to TRBJ2-7; 8 bases are shared with TRBD2. Germline values: CDR1 SNHLY, CDR2 FYNNEI. Trimming took 2 bases from V and 2 from J; bases not matched to a gene: 5. This CDR3 comprises 15 residues.

This clonotype was counted ten times or more. This chain joins TRBV29-1 and TRBJ1-5; TRBD1 matches 12 bases. The CDR3 spans 13 residues. V shed 4 bases and J 5 bases; nucleotides not matched to a gene: 0. Germline V gene lookup returns CDR1 SQVTM and CDR2 ANQGSEA. As DNA, the CDR3 is TGCAGCGTTGGGGACAGGGGGCATCAGCCCCAGCATTTT. Translation gives CSVGDRGHQPQHF.

This clonotype was seen repeatedly, ten times or more. The chain has TRBV20-1 and TRBJ1-2; D might be TRBD1 (6 bases). The V end lost 6 bases, the J end lost 4 bases, and 12 bases lay between the germline ends. The CDR3 consists of 12 residues. The germline gives CDR1 DFQATT, CDR2 SNEGSKA (reference sequence). In DNA, the CDR3 is TGCAGTGCGTTACCAGGGGCCTATGGCTACACCTTC. This codes for CSALPGAYGYTF.

This clonotype was observed once. The genes are TRBV12-3 or TRBV12-4 and TRBJ2-7; 10 nucleotides align to TRBD2. The length of the CDR3 is 14 residues. Germline trimming cut 4 bases from V and 6 bases from J; bases unmatched to any gene: 6. The CDR3 DNA sequence: TGTGCCAGCAGTTCAAGCGGGGGGGCGACCGAGCAGTACTTC. This sequence encodes CASSSSGGATEQYF.

This clonotype was seen a single time. This clone may be a read error of a much larger clone one base away. The chain employs TRBV11-2 and TRBJ1-3, with 12 bases fitting TRBD1. Germline V gives CDR1 SGHAT, CDR2 FQNNGV. The CDR3 consists of 18 residues. The V gene end was trimmed by 4 bases and the J gene end by 4 bases; junction bases not matched to a gene: 11. The CDR3 nucleotides read TGTGCCAGCAGCTACCGAGGGACAGGGGGCACGGAGGGAAACACCATATATTTT. This gives the protein CASSYRGTGGTEGNTIYF.

In its sample, this clonotype was seen many times. The V call is TRBV4-2, the J call TRBJ2-1; 11 bases align to TRBD2. Trimming took 4 bases from V and 5 from J; bases not matched to a gene: 7. The CDR3 totals 16 residues. Germline loops: CDR1 LGHNA, CDR2 YNFKEQ. This CDR3 reads CASSRVLAGGHNEQFF. The CDR3 nucleotides read TGTGCCAGCAGCCGAGTCCTAGCGGGAGGCCACAATGAGCAGTTCTTC.

This clonotype has at least ten counts. The V gene is TRBV9, the J gene TRBJ2-3; weak D call: TRBD1 (5 bases). Germline V gene lookup returns CDR1 SGDLS and CDR2 YYNGEE. The CDR3 spans 15 residues. V was shortened by 2 bases and J by 4 bases, with 14 bases between the two germline ends. CDR3 sequence (DNA): TGTGCCAGCAGCGTTAGGACATTTGATCCAGATACGCAGTATTTT. This gives the protein CASSVRTFDPDTQYF. The whole variable domain, remainder taken from reference TRBV9 and TRBJ2-3, is DSGVTQTPKHLITATGQRVTLRCSPRSGDLSVYWYQQSLDQGLQFLIQYYNGEERAKGNILERFSAQQFPDLHSELNLSSLELGDSALYFCASSVRTFDPDTQYFGPGTRLTVL.

This clonotype was counted ten times or more. The V and J genes are TRBV21-1 and TRBJ1-2; the table's D call of TRBD1 was not tested on the DNA. TRBV21-1 is shown as a pseudogene. This CDR3 spans 15 amino acids. DNA of the CDR3: TGTGCCAGCAGCAAAGGAGCCGCCAGGGGCAGAGGCTACACCTTC. It codes for CASSKGAARGRGYTF.

This clonotype was observed at least ten times. This chain joins TRBV15 and TRBJ2-3; 12 positions match TRBD2. This CDR3 comprises 18 residues. The V and J ends lost 1 base and 3 bases, in that order; junction bases with no gene match: 8. Germline CDR1 LNHNV, CDR2 YYDKDF (reference sequence). The CDR3 sequence is CATSRVGLAGGQTDTQYF. Written as DNA, the CDR3 is TGTGCCACCAGCAGAGTTGGTCTAGCGGGGGGGCAAACAGATACGCAGTATTTT.

As to this clonotype: Given a much more abundant clone one base away, this may be a read error. This chain uses TRBV20-1 with TRBJ1-5; tentative D call: TRBD1 (5 bases). CDR1 and CDR2 (germline): DFQATT, SNEGSKA (reference sequence). The CDR3 consists of 15 residues. In nucleotides, the CDR3 is TGCTGTGCTAGACGGGACGGTCAAAGCAATCAGCCCCAGCATTTT. Its translation: CCARRDGQSNQPQHF.

This clonotype has a handful of counts. The chain employs TRBV3-1 and TRBJ2-1; D call uncertain. The CDR3 consists of 13 residues. Trimming left V 3 bases short and J 3 bases short, with 6 bases between. Germline loops: CDR1 LGHDT, CDR2 YNNKEL (reference sequence). CDR3 in amino acids: CASSHDIYNEQFF. DNA of the CDR3: TGTGCCAGCAGCCACGACATCTACAATGAGCAGTTCTTC.

This clonotype appeared many times. This chain links TRBV12-3 or TRBV12-4 with TRBJ1-2; 7 nucleotides match TRBD1. This CDR3 is 13 amino acids long. V trimming: 3 bases; J trimming: 8 bases; junction bases outside the gene matches: 6. The CDR3 loop is CASSFEGATGYTF. The CDR3 nucleotides are TGTGCCAGCAGTTTCGAGGGGGCGACGGGCTACACCTTC.

This clonotype has at least ten counts. The chain couples TRBV12-3 or TRBV12-4 to TRBJ2-1, with 7 positions matching TRBD2. The ends lost 5 bases at V and 4 bases at J; junction bases unmatched: 11. This CDR3 has 16 residues. The CDR3 bases are TGTGCCAGCAGTCCCAAACCGACTAGCTCATACAATGAGCAGTTCTTC. This codes for CASSPKPTSSYNEQFF.

This clonotype was detected ten times or more. This chain joins TRBV5-1 and TRBJ2-1; 13 nucleotides line up with TRBD2. The length of the CDR3 is 17 residues. Germline trimming cut 3 bases from V and 4 bases from J; bases unmatched to any gene: 7. The germline V gene encodes CDR1 SGHRS and CDR2 YFSETQ. CDR3 residues: CASSSLGLAGLYNEQFF. The DNA of the CDR3 is TGCGCCAGCAGCTCCCTGGGACTAGCGGGGTTGTACAATGAGCAGTTCTTC.

The CDR3 spells CAWSALPAGALNTGELFF. Written as DNA, the CDR3 is TGTGCCTGGAGCGCCCTCCCCGCCGGGGCCCTGAACACCGGGGAGCTGTTTTTT. The genes are TRBV30 and TRBJ2-2; D tentatively reads TRBD1 or TRBD2 (5 bases each). This CDR3 spans 18 amino acids. The V end lost 3 bases, the J end lost 1 base, and 21 bases lay between the germline ends. Germline V gives CDR1 GTSNPN, CDR2 SVGIG (reference sequence).

This clonotype was counted only a few times. The chain couples TRBV7-2 to TRBJ2-7; 7 positions agree with TRBD2. Per germline, CDR1 SGHTA and CDR2 FQGNSA. There are 11 residues in the CDR3. V trimming: 10 bases; J trimming: 3 bases; junction bases outside the gene matches: 3. The CDR3 loop reads CATAGDYEQYF. As DNA, the CDR3 is TGTGCCACCGCGGGGGACTACGAGCAGTACTTC.